This T cell receptor (beta chain) came from a study of cytomegalovirus exposure and HLA in healthy donors. At the level of the study: Drawn from HLA-typed donors, about 85 million unique TCRs were held in an early data release. Study findings and constraints: It is likely that the observed cluster of highly shared sequence variants was a sequencing artifact. Roughly uniform depth of sequencing across donors was assumed in presence/absence analyses. In a later analysis, about 17,000 TCR beta sequences were associated with HLA alleles at 0.05 false discovery rate.

With regard to this clone: Its antigen remains unidentified.

A multiplex PCR was run with 60 Vbeta primers and 13 Jbeta primers. This table comes from immunoSEQ multiplex PCR, and its TCRdb copy is limited to in-frame clones, with some not included. The profile shows roughly 100,000 clones, 70% to 80% of them singletons. The CDR3 runs to 14 residues. Trimming pared 3 bases from V and 2 bases from J, leaving 10 bases between. Germline V CDR1 and CDR2: SGHVS, FQNEAQ. The source of this sequence is a male donor in good health and CMV-seropositive. The specimen sequenced was PBMCs. This chain uses TRBV7-8 with TRBJ2-5; D might be TRBD2 (6 bases). The CDR3 region is CASSFGGSQETQYF. The CDR3 region has the DNA TGTGCCAGCAGCTTCGGGGGTTCTCAAGAGACCCAGTACTTC.